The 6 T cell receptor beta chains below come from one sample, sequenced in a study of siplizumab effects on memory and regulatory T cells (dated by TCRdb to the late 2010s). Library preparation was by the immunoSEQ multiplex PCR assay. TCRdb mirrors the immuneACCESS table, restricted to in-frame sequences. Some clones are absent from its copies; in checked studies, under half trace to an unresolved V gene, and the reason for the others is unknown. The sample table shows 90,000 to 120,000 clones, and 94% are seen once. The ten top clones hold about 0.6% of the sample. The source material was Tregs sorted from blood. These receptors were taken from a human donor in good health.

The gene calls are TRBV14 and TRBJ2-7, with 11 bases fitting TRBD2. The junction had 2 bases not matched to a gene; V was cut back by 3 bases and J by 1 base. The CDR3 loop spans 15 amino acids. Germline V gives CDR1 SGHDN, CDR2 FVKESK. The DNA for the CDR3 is TGTGCCAGCAGCCAGGGACTAGCGGTATCCTACGAGCAGTACTTC. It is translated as CASSQGLAVSYEQYF.

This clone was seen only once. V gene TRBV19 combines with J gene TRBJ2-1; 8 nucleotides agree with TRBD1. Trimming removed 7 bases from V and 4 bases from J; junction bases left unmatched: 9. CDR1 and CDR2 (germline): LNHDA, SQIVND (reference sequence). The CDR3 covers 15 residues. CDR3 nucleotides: TGTGCCAGTAAACCATCCGACAGGGGATACAATGAGCAGTTCTTC. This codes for CASKPSDRGYNEQFF.

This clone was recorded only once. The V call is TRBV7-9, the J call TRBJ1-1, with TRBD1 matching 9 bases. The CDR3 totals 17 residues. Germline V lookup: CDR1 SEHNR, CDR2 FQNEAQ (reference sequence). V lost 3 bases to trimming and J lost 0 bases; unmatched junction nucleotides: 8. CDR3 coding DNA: TGTGCCAGCAGCTTCAACAGGGGGCGTTCTTTGAACACTGAAGCTTTCTTT. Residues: CASSFNRGRSLNTEAFF.

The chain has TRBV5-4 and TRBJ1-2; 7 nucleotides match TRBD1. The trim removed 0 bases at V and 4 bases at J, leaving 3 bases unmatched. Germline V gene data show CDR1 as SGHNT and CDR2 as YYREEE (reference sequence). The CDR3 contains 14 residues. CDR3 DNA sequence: TGTGCCAGCAGCTTGGCCCACAGGGGCTATGGCTACACCTTC. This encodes CASSLAHRGYGYTF.

The CDR3 spells CASSVYSTDTQYF. Here the CDR3 DNA reads TGCGCCAGCAGCGTATATAGCACAGATACGCAGTATTTT. The chain links TRBV5-1 to TRBJ2-3, with unresolved D. Trimming left V 4 bases short and J 0 bases short, with 6 bases between. This CDR3 comprises 13 residues. Germline V gene data show CDR1 as SGHRS and CDR2 as YFSETQ.

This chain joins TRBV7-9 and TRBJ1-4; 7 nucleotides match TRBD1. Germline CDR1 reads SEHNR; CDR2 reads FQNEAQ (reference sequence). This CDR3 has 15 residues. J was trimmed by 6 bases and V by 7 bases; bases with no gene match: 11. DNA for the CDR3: TGTGCCAGCAAAAGGTACAGGGGAGGTGATGAAAAACTGTTTTTT. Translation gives CASKRYRGGDEKLFF.